This T cell receptor (beta chain) appears in the sequencing data of a study of cytomegalovirus exposure and HLA in healthy donors. Study-wide context: Assignment to the Caucasian-associated ancestry cluster applied to about 80% of the roughly 420 genotyped donors.

This CDR3 has 16 residues. Looked up from germline, CDR1 is SGHVS and CDR2 is FQNEAQ. V was pared by 2 bases and J by 9 bases, with 9 bases of the junction left unmatched. PCR primers comprised 60 Vbeta and 13 Jbeta primers. Original processing notes: In a later analysis, the count reached 80 million or so unique TCR beta chains, with approximately 11 million shared. The assay was immunoSEQ multiplex PCR, and TCRdb's table has in-frame clones only and misses some. The V and J calls and clone size are taken from that table; D and trimming were inferred from the DNA. This table has 150,000 to 200,000 clones, roughly 70% appearing once.

The material sequenced was PBMCs. This TCR derives from a girl under 18 in good health and CMV-seronegative. This chain uses TRBV7-8 with TRBJ2-1, with 11 bases fitting TRBD2. Here the CDR3 DNA reads TGTGCCAGCAGCTTAACCGATAGCGGGGGGGAGGGTGAGCAGTTCTTC. Encoded protein: CASSLTDSGGEGEQFF.